This T cell receptor beta chain stems from a study of T cell repertoires in cytomegalovirus infection. Study-level background: An indication of both CMV infection and matching HLA type came from public TCR beta signatures. Study results and caveats: HLA-C-restricted, CMV-specific TCR beta clonotypes were dominant ex vivo. Identification of carriers of CMV plus the relevant HLA was performed using cumulative public TCR beta family frequency.

Germline CDR1 reads LGHNT; CDR2 reads FRNRAP. There are 14 residues in the CDR3. The junction had 3 bases not matched to a gene; V was cut back by 3 bases and J by 3 bases. TCRdb reprocessed the reads via MiXCR and lists one record per CDR3 protein. The sample shows roughly 630,000 distinct CDR3 sequences, approximately 24% of them seen only once. As regards this clonotype: Its antigen is currently unknown.

Specimen: CD8+ T cells from PBMCs. The TCR originated in a human donor in good health (CMV status not recorded). Some clones in this sample may be carry-over from other donors' samples. The chain employs TRBV12-5 and TRBJ1-1; 8 nucleotides agree with TRBD1. CDR3 in amino acids: CASGFTGGDTEAFF. DNA of the CDR3: TGTGCTAGTGGTTTTACAGGGGGGGACACTGAAGCTTTCTTT.